The 6 T cell receptor beta chains below come from one sample, sequenced in a study of shared clonotypes between healthy human individuals. The protocol was immunoSEQ multiplex PCR, while the TCRdb copy is restricted to in-frame clones and leaves out a portion. The sample holds about 2.2 million clones, about 93% seen once. CD45RO-negative, CCR7-selected cells formed the naive CD8 fraction, which excluded terminally differentiated effector memory CD45RA+ cells. Source material: naive CD8+ T cells from PBMCs. Receptors were obtained from a young man in good health. Some clones in this sample may be carry-over from other donors' samples.

The chain combines TRBV28 with TRBJ1-5; a weak D match, TRBD1 (5 bases). The ends were cut back, 10 bases at V and 7 bases at J, with 14 bases in the middle. The CDR3 contains 12 residues. The V gene's germline CDR1 is MDHEN and CDR2 SYDVKM. The CDR3 spells CAMREGQQPQHF. CDR3 DNA sequence: TGTGCCATGCGGGAAGGACAACAGCCCCAGCATTTT.

V is TRBV10-3 and J is TRBJ2-1; TRBD2 aligns across 10 bases. The CDR3 has 15 amino acids. V lost 3 bases to trimming and J lost 8 bases; unmatched junction nucleotides: 7. Germline V lookup: CDR1 ENHRY, CDR2 SYGVKD. The CDR3 DNA reads TGTGCCATCAGTGATTTCTCTAGCGGGAGCCATGAGCAGTTCTTC. This translates into CAISDFSSGSHEQFF.

The chain recombines TRBV5-1 with TRBJ1-4; TRBD1 might be the D (5 bases). The CDR3 spans 17 residues. Germline CDR1 SGHRS, CDR2 YFSETQ. Trimming cost V 4 bases and J 3 bases, with 19 bases left between them. The CDR3 DNA is TGCGCCAGCAGCCGACGCGCCCCAGGGTCAGCTAATGAAAAACTGTTTTTT. It codes for CASSRRAPGSANEKLFF. The full variable domain, with the rest looked up from reference TRBV5-1 and TRBJ1-4, is KAGVTQTPRYLIKTRGQQVTLSCSPISGHRSVSWYQQTPGQGLQFLFEYFSETQRNKGNFPGRFSGRQFSNSRSEMNVSTLELGDSALYLCASSRRAPGSANEKLFFGSGTQLSVL.

The J gene is TRBJ2-1, the V gene TRBV29-1; the D is unclear. V was clipped by 4 bases and J by 0 bases, with 7 bases between them. The germline V gene encodes CDR1 SQVTM and CDR2 ANQGSEA. CDR3 size: 13 residues. The CDR3 is CSVVISSYNEQFF. Written as DNA, the CDR3 is TGCAGCGTTGTGATCAGCTCCTACAATGAGCAGTTCTTC.

V usage is TRBV7-9 and J usage is TRBJ2-1; D gene uncertain. Germline loops: CDR1 SEHNR, CDR2 FQNEAQ (reference sequence). V was pared by 1 base and J by 12 bases, with 13 bases between. The CDR3 has 13 residues. This chain's CDR3 is CASSLETARGQFF. CDR3 DNA sequence: TGTGCCAGCAGCTTAGAGACGGCCCGAGGGCAGTTCTTC.

V and J are TRBV5-5 and TRBJ1-2, with D perhaps TRBD1 (5 bases). This CDR3 contains 12 residues. Germline V lookup: CDR1 SGHKS, CDR2 YYEKEE (reference sequence). With 4 bases removed from V and 8 bases from J, the gap between germline ends came to 12 bases. This chain's CDR3 is CASSPSGGGYTF. Here the CDR3 DNA reads TGTGCCAGCAGCCCCTCGGGGGGAGGCTACACCTTC.